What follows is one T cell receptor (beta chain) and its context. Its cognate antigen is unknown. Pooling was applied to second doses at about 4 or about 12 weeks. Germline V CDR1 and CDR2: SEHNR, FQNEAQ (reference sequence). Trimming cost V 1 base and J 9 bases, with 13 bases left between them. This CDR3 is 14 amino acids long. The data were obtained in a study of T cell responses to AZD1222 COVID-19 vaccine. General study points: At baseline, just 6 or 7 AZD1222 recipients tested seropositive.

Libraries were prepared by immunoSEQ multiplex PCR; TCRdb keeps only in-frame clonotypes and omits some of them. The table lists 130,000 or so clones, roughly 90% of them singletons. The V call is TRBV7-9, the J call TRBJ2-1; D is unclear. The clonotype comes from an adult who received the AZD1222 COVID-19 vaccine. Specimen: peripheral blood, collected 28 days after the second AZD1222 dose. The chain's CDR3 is CASSLEVATGEQFF. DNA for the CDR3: TGTGCCAGCAGCTTAGAAGTGGCCACTGGTGAGCAGTTCTTC.